The rows below give T cell receptor beta chains drawn from one sample of a study of blood T cell repertoires in COVID-19. The assay was immunoSEQ multiplex PCR, and TCRdb's table has in-frame clones only and misses some. The table shows approximately 240,000 clones, with roughly 80% occurring only once. The sequencing input was peripheral blood. All receptors derive from a woman of 80 years or more with active or convalescent COVID-19. Each CDR3 is given with its conserved first and last residue. Each record gives: J gene, V gene, clone size, D gene, CDR3 DNA, CDR3 protein. A D gene is named only where the DNA matches it firmly. Rows may omit the clone size; those that give it use once, few, many or a size class.

J: TRBJ2-3; V: TRBV3-1/TRBV3-2; size: .; D: .; DNA: TGTGCCAGCAGCCCCCCCTCATGGCGGGACCGCACAGATACGCAGTATTTT; CDR3: CASSPPSWRDRTDTQYF
J: TRBJ1-2; V: TRBV3-1/TRBV3-2; size: .; D: TRBD1; DNA: TGTGCCAGCAGCCCCCGGACAGGCAGCGGCTACACCTTC; CDR3: CASSPRTGSGYTF
J: TRBJ2-3; V: TRBV10-2; size: .; D: TRBD2; DNA: TGCGCCAGCAGTGGGACTAGCGCGGACACAGATACGCAGTATTTT; CDR3: CASSGTSADTDTQYF
J: TRBJ1-4; V: TRBV28; size: .; D: TRBD1; DNA: TGTGCCAGCAGTCCCGGGACAGTTGAAAAACTGTTTTTT; CDR3: CASSPGTVEKLFF
J: TRBJ1-5; V: TRBV10-2; size: .; D: .; DNA: TGCGCCAGCAAGATACAGGGTGATCAGCCCCAGCATTTT; CDR3: CASKIQGDQPQHF
J: TRBJ2-3; V: TRBV14; size: .; D: .; DNA: TGTGCCAGCAGCCAGGGGGCTTTGACAGATACGCAGTATTTT; CDR3: CASSQGALTDTQYF
J: TRBJ1-2; V: TRBV6-2/TRBV6-3; size: few; D: .; DNA: TGTGCCAGCAGTTTCGCAGCAGGGACTCTCTACACCTTC; CDR3: CASSFAAGTLYTF
J: TRBJ1-6; V: TRBV5-6; size: .; D: TRBD1; DNA: TGTGCCAGCAGCTTGGAGACAGGGGTCTATAATTCACCCCTCCACTTT; CDR3: CASSLETGVYNSPLHF
J: TRBJ1-3; V: TRBV6-5; size: .; D: .; DNA: TGTGCCAGCATCGGTGCTGCTGGAAACACCATATATTTT; CDR3: CASIGAAGNTIYF
J: TRBJ1-3; V: TRBV14; size: .; D: .; DNA: TGTGCCAGCAGCCAGTATCTCCCGGGCTCTGGAAACACCATATATTTT; CDR3: CASSQYLPGSGNTIYF